This T cell receptor (beta chain) was sequenced during a study of T cells expressing NK-cell markers. The length of the CDR3 is 17 residues. Germline V lookup: CDR1 LGHNA, CDR2 YNFKEQ. From its re-call of the 5' RACE reads, TCRdb lists each CDR3 protein once, without DNA. The table lists fewer than 6,500 distinct CDR3 sequences. Study-wide findings and caveats: Evidence did not settle whether expanded NKG2C+ T cell clones targeted HCMV.

Concerning this clonotype: Its antigen is not known.

Input material: blood T cells: a sorted CD56 or NKG2C T cell subset, CD4+ or CD8+ T cells, or bulk PBMC T cells (not recorded which). The chain combines TRBV4-2 with TRBJ2-3; TCRdb designates TRBD2, a call that cannot be tested without DNA. The source is a man aged 18-30 years in good health. CDR3 loop: CASSRQGTSGTGDTQYF.